Shown below are 29 T cell receptor beta chains from a single sample sequenced in a study of blood T cell repertoires in COVID-19. Sequencing was performed with immunoSEQ multiplex PCR; in TCRdb, only in-frame clones are kept and a portion is missing. The data hold under 300,000 clones, with 82% observed a single time. Sample: peripheral blood. The receptors here all came from a woman aged 80 or older with active or convalescent COVID-19.

The CDR3 nucleotides read TGTGCCAGTAGTATTCTCCGCGGGTATAGGGATAGCAATCAGCCCCAGCATTTT. Translating gives CASSILRGYRDSNQPQHF. The chain employs TRBV19 and TRBJ1-5; unclear D gene. This CDR3 is 18 amino acids long. Trimming took 3 bases from V and 0 from J, leaving 18 bases between them. Germline V CDR1 and CDR2: LNHDA, SQIVND (reference sequence).

This chain's CDR3 is CASSGQGNEKLFF. The DNA for the CDR3 is TGCGCCAGCAGTGGACAGGGGAATGAAAAACTGTTTTTT. The chain recombines TRBV5-1 with TRBJ1-4, with 9 bases matching TRBD1. Per the germline V gene, CDR1 is SGHRS and CDR2 is YFSETQ. Trimming at V came to 5 bases and at J to 5 bases, leaving 1 base not matched to a gene. The length of the CDR3 is 13 residues.

In nucleotides, the CDR3 is TGCGCCAGCAGCCAAGATAGCAGGGGAAGATACAATGAGCAGTTCTTC. Residues: CASSQDSRGRYNEQFF. The chain has TRBV4-1 and TRBJ2-1, with D possibly matching TRBD1 (6 bases). Germline CDR1 reads MGHRA; CDR2 reads YSYEKL. Trimming stripped 0 bases from V and 4 bases from J, with 13 bases between. This CDR3 spans 16 amino acids.

This rearrangement joins TRBV6-4 to TRBJ2-3, with TRBD1 as a possible D gene (6 bases). V was shortened by 3 bases and J by 2 bases, with 12 bases between the two germline ends. This CDR3 is 15 amino acids long. Per germline, CDR1 MRHNA and CDR2 SNTAGT. CDR3 in amino acids: CASSEQGGNTDTQYF. CDR3 nucleotide sequence: TGTGCCAGCAGTGAACAGGGCGGAAACACAGATACGCAGTATTTT.

Concerning this clone itself: This same CDR3 is encoded by further DNA sequences in the sample. This chain uses TRBV29-1 with TRBJ1-1; TRBD1 might be the D (5 bases). Trimming took 2 bases from V and 8 from J, leaving 15 bases between them. The germline V gene encodes CDR1 SQVTM and CDR2 ANQGSEA. The CDR3 is 13 amino acids. CDR3 DNA sequence: TGCAGCGTTGAACCTCAGGGTGGTGCCGAAGCTTTCTTT. This encodes CSVEPQGGAEAFF.

The chain is built from TRBV28 and TRBJ2-3, with D tentatively TRBD2 (6 bases). Trimming pared 6 bases from V and 0 bases from J, leaving 10 bases between. In germline, CDR1 is MDHEN, CDR2 SYDVKM. This CDR3 spans 14 amino acids. The chain's CDR3 is CASRKAGSTDTQYF. DNA of the CDR3: TGTGCCAGCAGAAAAGCGGGTAGCACAGATACGCAGTATTTT.

The rearrangement joins TRBV5-6 to TRBJ2-7, with D tentatively TRBD2 (6 bases). The CDR3 consists of 18 residues. Trimming stripped 0 bases from V and 4 bases from J, with 23 bases between. Per the germline V gene, CDR1 is SGHDT and CDR2 is YYEEEE. For the CDR3, the DNA is TGTGCCAGCAGCTTGGGCCCCGGGGGTAGCGGATCCGTTTACGAGCAGTACTTC. Its protein product is CASSLGPGGSGSVYEQYF.

V usage is TRBV18 and J usage is TRBJ2-3; 11 bases match TRBD2. V trimming: 3 bases; J trimming: 2 bases; junction bases outside the gene matches: 13. CDR1 is KGHSH, CDR2 LQKENI, per germline. The length of the CDR3 is 19 residues. DNA of the CDR3: TGTGCCAGCTCACCGGTAATTCTGACTAGCGGGACGGACACAGATACGCAGTATTTT. It yields the protein CASSPVILTSGTDTDTQYF. The variable domain in full, with the rest retrieved from reference TRBV18 and TRBJ2-3, is NAGVMQNPRHLVRRRGQEARLRCSPMKGHSHVYWYRQLPEEGLKFMVYLQKENIIDESGMPKERFSAEFPKEGPSILRIQQVVRGDSAAYFCASSPVILTSGTDTDTQYFGPGTRLTVL.

V usage is TRBV3-1 (or the pseudogene TRBV3-2) and J usage is TRBJ2-2; D unresolved. Between the trimmed V and J ends, which lost 0 bases and 4 bases, there was a span of 6 bases. This CDR3 has 14 residues. From germline, CDR1 is LGHDT and CDR2 YNNKEL (reference sequence). The CDR3 protein is CASSQDYFTGELFF. CDR3 DNA sequence: TGTGCCAGCAGCCAAGATTACTTCACCGGGGAGCTGTTTTTT.

The chain combines TRBV19 with TRBJ2-2, with D tentatively TRBD1 (5 bases). The CDR3 is made up of 13 amino acids. Per the germline V gene, CDR1 is LNHDA and CDR2 is SQIVND (reference sequence). Trimming cost V 9 bases and J 5 bases, with 13 bases left between them. CDR3 region: CASHRYLTGELFF. The CDR3 DNA reads TGTGCCAGCCACAGGTACTTAACCGGGGAGCTGTTTTTT.

This clone has just a few counts. V and J are TRBV19 and TRBJ1-3, with TRBD1 matching 7 bases. The CDR3 sequence is 14 residues long. Germline CDR1 is LNHDA and CDR2 is SQIVND (reference sequence). V was pared by 6 bases and J by 4 bases, with 6 bases of the junction left unmatched. CDR3 bases: TGTGCCAGTAGGGATCCGGGACAGGGAAACACCATATATTTT. This encodes CASRDPGQGNTIYF.

CDR3 DNA sequence: TGTGCCAGCAGCTCCCGGGTCTTGAGCACAGATACGCAGTATTTT. Translating gives CASSSRVLSTDTQYF. V and J are TRBV27 and TRBJ2-3; unclear D gene. CDR1 and CDR2 from the germline V gene are MNHEY and SMNVEV (reference sequence). The CDR3 loop spans 15 amino acids. Trimming pared 6 bases from V and 0 bases from J, leaving 13 bases between.

The rearrangement uses TRBV6-2 or TRBV6-3 and TRBJ1-2, with 7 positions matching TRBD1. Germline loops: CDR1 MNHEY, CDR2 SVGEGT. The V and J ends lost 4 bases and 7 bases, in that order; junction bases with no gene match: 12. The length of the CDR3 is 15 residues. CDR3 protein: CASSFRLQGPGGYTF. In nucleotides, the CDR3 is TGTGCCAGCAGTTTCCGATTACAGGGGCCGGGTGGCTACACCTTC.

This clone was recorded a few times. The rearrangement uses TRBV5-4 and TRBJ1-4; D is unclear. The CDR3 runs to 15 residues. CDR1 and CDR2 from the germline V gene are SGHNT and YYREEE (reference sequence). V lost 3 bases and J 4 bases, leaving 13 bases between the germline ends. CDR3 sequence: CASSSPQEGNEKLFF. DNA for the CDR3: TGTGCCAGCAGCTCCCCGCAGGAGGGTAATGAAAAACTGTTTTTT.

The V call is TRBV24-1, the J call TRBJ2-5; 7 bases align to TRBD1. CDR3 length equals 16 residues. Germline V CDR1 and CDR2: KGHDR, SFDVKD. V shed 2 bases, J shed 3 bases, and the junction held 8 bases outside the gene matches. The CDR3 sequence: CATSDWNRDSKETQYF. The CDR3 coding sequence is TGTGCCACCAGTGATTGGAACCGGGACAGCAAAGAGACCCAGTACTTC.

V is TRBV13 and J is TRBJ1-5; 10 nucleotides match TRBD1. CDR1 and CDR2 (germline): PRHDT, FYEKMQ (reference sequence). The trim removed 5 bases at V and 4 bases at J, leaving 2 bases unmatched. CDR3 length equals 14 residues. CDR3 loop: CASSRGQGNQPQHF. As DNA, the CDR3 is TGTGCCAGCAGCCGGGGACAGGGGAATCAGCCCCAGCATTTT. The whole variable domain, remainder taken from reference TRBV13 and TRBJ1-5, is AAGVIQSPRHLIKEKRETATLKCYPIPRHDTVYWYQQGPGQDPQFLISFYEKMQSDKGSIPDRFSAQQFSDYHSELNMSSLELGDSALYFCASSRGQGNQPQHFGDGTRLSIL.

This clone is a singleton in its sample. The chain is built from TRBV2 and TRBJ2-7; TRBD2 might be the D (5 bases). From germline, CDR1 is SNHLY and CDR2 FYNNEI. The CDR3 is 15 amino acids. Trimming took 3 bases from V and 3 from J, leaving 15 bases between them. For the CDR3, the DNA is TGTGCCAGCAGTGAGAGGGCAATAACCTTCTACGAGCAGTACTTC. This translates into CASSERAITFYEQYF.

The chain recombines TRBV28 with TRBJ1-5; the match to TRBD1 covers 7 bases. In germline, CDR1 is MDHEN, CDR2 SYDVKM. CDR3 length equals 14 residues. Germline trimming cut 6 bases from V and 6 bases from J; bases unmatched to any gene: 8. Here the CDR3 DNA reads TGTGCCAGCAGAAGACAGGGTGGGGGTCAGCCCCAGCATTTT. Amino acids: CASRRQGGGQPQHF.

This clone was seen more than once but under ten times. This sequence joins TRBV11-2 and TRBJ1-2, with 9 positions matching TRBD1. The ends lost 4 bases at V and 1 base at J; junction bases unmatched: 10. CDR1 SGHAT and CDR2 FQNNGV come from the germline V gene. The CDR3 is made up of 17 amino acids. CDR3 protein: CASSSYRGLKSNYGYTF. CDR3 in DNA: TGTGCCAGCAGCTCTTACAGGGGGCTGAAAAGTAACTATGGCTACACCTTC.

The CDR3 DNA sequence: TGTGCCAGCAGCTCAACGGACAGGGGCTATAATTCACCCCTCCACTTT. Protein: CASSSTDRGYNSPLHF. The rearrangement links TRBV7-9 to TRBJ1-6, with 9 nucleotides matching TRBD1. The V gene's germline CDR1 is SEHNR and CDR2 FQNEAQ (reference sequence). The CDR3 runs to 16 residues. V lost 4 bases, J lost 3 bases, and 4 bases stayed unmatched. Looking up the rest from reference TRBV7-9 and TRBJ1-6 gives the full variable domain: DTGVSQNPRHKITKRGQNVTFRCDPISEHNRLYWYRQTLGQGPEFLTYFQNEAQLEKSRLLSDRFSAERPKGSFSTLEIQRTEQGDSAMYLCASSSTDRGYNSPLHFGNGTRLTVT.

This clone was seen a single time. The chain couples TRBV19 to TRBJ2-1; possibly TRBD1 for D (7 bases). From germline, CDR1 is LNHDA and CDR2 SQIVND (reference sequence). The CDR3 covers 16 residues. Trimming took 3 bases from V and 9 from J, leaving 21 bases between them. The CDR3 sequence is CASSIQGGGIFVEQFF. The CDR3 region has the DNA TGTGCCAGTAGTATTCAGGGGGGCGGAATCTTCGTTGAGCAGTTCTTC.

The chain employs TRBV4-1 and TRBJ1-1; 8 bases agree with TRBD1. The trim removed 0 bases at V and 1 base at J, leaving 1 base unmatched. Germline lookup yields CDR1 MGHRA and CDR2 YSYEKL. The CDR3 is 15 residues long. This CDR3 reads CASSQDQGANTEAFF. The CDR3 coding sequence is TGCGCCAGCAGCCAAGATCAGGGGGCGAACACTGAAGCTTTCTTT.

A few counts support this clone. V gene TRBV6-1 combines with J gene TRBJ1-5; D gene unclear. With 1 base removed from V and 3 bases from J, the gap between germline ends came to 10 bases. Per germline, CDR1 MNHNS and CDR2 SASEGT. The CDR3 spans 15 residues. The CDR3 nucleotides are TGTGCCAGCAGTGAAGTCGGGCGGGTCAATCAGCCCCAGCATTTT. It translates to CASSEVGRVNQPQHF.

The V gene is TRBV2, the J gene TRBJ1-6; D ambiguous. V was clipped by 7 bases and J by 5 bases, with 9 bases between them. Germline V gene lookup returns CDR1 SNHLY and CDR2 FYNNEI. The CDR3 totals 13 residues. This CDR3 is CASTGGDNSPLHF. The DNA of the CDR3 is TGTGCCAGCACCGGCGGAGATAATTCACCCCTCCACTTT. Full variable domain (remainder filled in from reference TRBV2 and TRBJ1-6): EPEVTQTPSHQVTQMGQEVILRCVPISNHLYFYWYRQILGQKVEFLVSFYNNEISEKSEIFDDQFSVERPDGSNFTLKIRSTKLEDSAMYFCASTGGDNSPLHFGNGTRLTVT.

V and J are TRBV9 and TRBJ1-1; D is ambiguous. Germline V gene sequence: CDR1 SGDLS, CDR2 YYNGEE. This CDR3 spans 13 amino acids. The V end was cut by 0 bases, the J end by 1 base, with 4 bases between. The DNA of the CDR3 is TGTGCCAGCAGCGTAGACTGGAACACTGAAGCTTTCTTT. It is translated as CASSVDWNTEAFF. The full variable domain, completed using reference TRBV9 and TRBJ1-1, is DSGVTQTPKHLITATGQRVTLRCSPRSGDLSVYWYQQSLDQGLQFLIQYYNGEERAKGNILERFSAQQFPDLHSELNLSSLELGDSALYFCASSVDWNTEAFFGQGTRLTVV.

V is TRBV19 and J is TRBJ2-1; 10 bases fit TRBD2. Germline CDR1 reads LNHDA; CDR2 reads SQIVND (reference sequence). The CDR3 contains 15 residues. Trimming removed 8 bases from V and 2 bases from J; junction bases left unmatched: 6. The CDR3 DNA follows: TGTGCCAGTGCCACTAGCGGGACCCCCTACAATGAGCAGTTCTTC. This sequence encodes CASATSGTPYNEQFF.

V and J are TRBV4-1 and TRBJ1-3; no clear D. CDR3 size: 19 residues. Looked up from germline, CDR1 is MGHRA and CDR2 is YSYEKL. Trimming left V 1 base short and J 0 bases short, with 19 bases between. The CDR3 sequence is CASSQANSMRSFSGNTIYF. DNA of the CDR3: TGCGCCAGCAGCCAAGCCAATTCCATGCGGAGCTTCTCTGGAAACACCATATATTTT.

The count of this clone is one. The chain employs TRBV6-5 and TRBJ2-4; 7 bases match TRBD1. This CDR3 has 15 residues. V lost 6 bases to trimming and J lost 0 bases; unmatched junction nucleotides: 5. Germline CDR1 reads MNHEY; CDR2 reads SVGAGI. CDR3 sequence (DNA): TGTGCCAGCAGGCCGGGACAGCTAGCCAAAAACATTCAGTACTTC. It is translated as CASRPGQLAKNIQYF.

This rearrangement joins TRBV18 to TRBJ2-2; TRBD1 might be the D (7 bases). The CDR3 consists of 16 residues. The V end was cut by 6 bases, the J end by 1 base, with 15 bases between. Per the germline V gene, CDR1 is KGHSH and CDR2 is LQKENI. For the CDR3, the DNA is TGTGCCAGCTCGGGAGGACAGGAAGAGAACACCGGGGAGCTGTTTTTT. It is translated as CASSGGQEENTGELFF.